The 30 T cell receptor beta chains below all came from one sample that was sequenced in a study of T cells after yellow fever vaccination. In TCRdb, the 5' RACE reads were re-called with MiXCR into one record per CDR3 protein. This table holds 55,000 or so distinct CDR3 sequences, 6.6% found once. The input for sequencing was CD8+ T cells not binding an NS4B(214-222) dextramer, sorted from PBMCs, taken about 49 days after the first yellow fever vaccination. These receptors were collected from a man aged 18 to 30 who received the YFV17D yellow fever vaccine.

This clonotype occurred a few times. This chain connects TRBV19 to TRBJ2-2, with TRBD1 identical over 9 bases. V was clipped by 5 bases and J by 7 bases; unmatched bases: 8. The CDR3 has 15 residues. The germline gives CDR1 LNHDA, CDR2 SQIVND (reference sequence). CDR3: CASSPRTGAVGELFF. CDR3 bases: TGTGCCAGTAGTCCAAGGACAGGGGCGGTCGGGGAGCTGTTTTTT.

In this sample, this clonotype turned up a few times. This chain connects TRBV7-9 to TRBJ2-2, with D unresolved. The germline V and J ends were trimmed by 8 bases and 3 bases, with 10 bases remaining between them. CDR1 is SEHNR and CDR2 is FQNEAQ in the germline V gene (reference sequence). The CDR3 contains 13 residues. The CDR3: CASGSAYTGELFF. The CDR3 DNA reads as TGTGCCAGCGGGTCGGCCTACACCGGGGAGCTGTTTTTT. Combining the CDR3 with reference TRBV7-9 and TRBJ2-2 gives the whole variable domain DTGVSQNPRHKITKRGQNVTFRCDPISEHNRLYWYRQTLGQGPEFLTYFQNEAQLEKSRLLSDRFSAERPKGSFSTLEIQRTEQGDSAMYLCASGSAYTGELFFGEGSRLTVL.

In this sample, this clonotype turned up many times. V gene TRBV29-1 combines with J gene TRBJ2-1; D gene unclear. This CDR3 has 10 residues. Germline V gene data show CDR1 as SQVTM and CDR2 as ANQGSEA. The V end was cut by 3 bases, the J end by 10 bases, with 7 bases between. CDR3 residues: CSVDLGEQFF. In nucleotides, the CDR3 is TGCAGCGTTGATCTGGGGGAGCAGTTCTTC.

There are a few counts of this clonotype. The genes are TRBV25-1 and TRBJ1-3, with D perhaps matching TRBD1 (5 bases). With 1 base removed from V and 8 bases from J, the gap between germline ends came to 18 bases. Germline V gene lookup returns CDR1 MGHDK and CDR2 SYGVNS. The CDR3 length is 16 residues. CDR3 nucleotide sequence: TGTGCCAGCAGTGAATCCCAGGGCCCAGTTTTTGACACCATATATTTT. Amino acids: CASSESQGPVFDTIYF.

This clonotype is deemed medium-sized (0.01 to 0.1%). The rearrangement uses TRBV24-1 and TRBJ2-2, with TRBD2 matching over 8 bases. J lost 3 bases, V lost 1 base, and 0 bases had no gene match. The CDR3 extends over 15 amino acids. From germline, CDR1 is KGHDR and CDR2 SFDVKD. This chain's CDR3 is CATSDLAGDTGELFF. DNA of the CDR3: TGTGCCACCAGTGATTTAGCGGGGGACACCGGGGAGCTGTTTTTT.

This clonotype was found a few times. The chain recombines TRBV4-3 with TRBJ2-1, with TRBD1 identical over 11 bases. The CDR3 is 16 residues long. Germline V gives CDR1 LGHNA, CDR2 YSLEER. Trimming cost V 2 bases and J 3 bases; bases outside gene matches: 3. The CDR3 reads CASSQPGTGGYNEQFF. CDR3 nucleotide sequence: TGCGCCAGCAGCCAACCCGGGACAGGGGGCTACAATGAGCAGTTCTTC.

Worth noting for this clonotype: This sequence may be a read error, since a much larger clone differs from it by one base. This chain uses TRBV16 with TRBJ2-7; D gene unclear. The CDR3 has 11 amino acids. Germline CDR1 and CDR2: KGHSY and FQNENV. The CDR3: CTSSSLSEQYF. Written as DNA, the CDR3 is TGTACCAGCAGCTCGCTATCGGAGCAGTACTTC.

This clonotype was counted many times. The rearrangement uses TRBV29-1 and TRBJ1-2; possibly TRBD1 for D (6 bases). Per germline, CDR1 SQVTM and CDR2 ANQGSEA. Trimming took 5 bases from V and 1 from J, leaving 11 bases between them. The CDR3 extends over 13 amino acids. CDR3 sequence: CSVKGGDNYGYTF. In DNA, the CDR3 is TGCAGCGTTAAGGGGGGTGATAACTATGGCTACACCTTC.

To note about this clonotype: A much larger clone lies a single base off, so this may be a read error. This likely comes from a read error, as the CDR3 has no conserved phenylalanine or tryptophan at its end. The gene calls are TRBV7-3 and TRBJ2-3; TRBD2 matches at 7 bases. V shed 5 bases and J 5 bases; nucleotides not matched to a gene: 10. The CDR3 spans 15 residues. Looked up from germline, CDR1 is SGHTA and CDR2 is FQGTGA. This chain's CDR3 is CASSPTSGEGDTQYS. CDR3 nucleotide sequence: TGTGCCAGCAGCCCCACGAGCGGGGAGGGAGATACGCAGTATTCT.

CDR3 coding DNA: TGCAGTGCTAGAGGGGGGATGGGCAATCAGCCCCAGCATTTT. Amino acids: CSARGGMGNQPQHF. The V gene is TRBV20-1, the J gene TRBJ1-5; maybe TRBD1 (5 bases). Looked up from germline, CDR1 is DFQATT and CDR2 is SNEGSKA (reference sequence). V shed 1 base and J shed 2 bases, with 9 bases lying between them. The CDR3 has 14 amino acids.

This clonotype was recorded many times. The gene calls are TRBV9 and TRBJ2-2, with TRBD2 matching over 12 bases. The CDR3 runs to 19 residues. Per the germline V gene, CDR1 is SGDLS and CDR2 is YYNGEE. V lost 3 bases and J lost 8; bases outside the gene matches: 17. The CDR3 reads CASSAPLNSSGGASGELFF. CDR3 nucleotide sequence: TGTGCCAGCAGCGCCCCCCTCAACTCTAGCGGGGGGGCATCGGGGGAGCTGTTTTTT.

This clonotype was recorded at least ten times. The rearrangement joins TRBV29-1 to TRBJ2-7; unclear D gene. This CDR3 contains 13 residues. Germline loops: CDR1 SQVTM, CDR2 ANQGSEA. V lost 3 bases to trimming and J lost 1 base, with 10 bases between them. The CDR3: CSVEDGDSYEQYF. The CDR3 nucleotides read TGCAGCGTTGAGGATGGAGATTCCTACGAGCAGTACTTC.

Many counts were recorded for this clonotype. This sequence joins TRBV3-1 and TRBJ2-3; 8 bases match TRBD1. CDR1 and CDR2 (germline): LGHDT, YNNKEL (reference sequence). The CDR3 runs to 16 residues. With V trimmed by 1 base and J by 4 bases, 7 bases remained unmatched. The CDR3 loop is CASSQGTGRESDTQYF. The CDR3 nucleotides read TGTGCCAGCAGCCAAGGGACAGGGCGTGAATCAGATACGCAGTATTTT.

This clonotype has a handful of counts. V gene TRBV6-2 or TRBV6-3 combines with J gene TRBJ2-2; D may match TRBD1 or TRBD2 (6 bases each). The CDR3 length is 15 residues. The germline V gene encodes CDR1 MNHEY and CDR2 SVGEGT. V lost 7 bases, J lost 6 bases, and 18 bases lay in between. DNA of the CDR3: TGTGCCAGCAATCCACCGTACAGGGAGGCCGGGGAGCTGTTTTTT. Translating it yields CASNPPYREAGELFF.

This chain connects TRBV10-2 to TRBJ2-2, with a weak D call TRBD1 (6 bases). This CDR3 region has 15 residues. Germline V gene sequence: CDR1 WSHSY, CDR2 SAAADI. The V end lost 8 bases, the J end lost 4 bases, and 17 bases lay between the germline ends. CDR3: CASGQDRSSTGELFF. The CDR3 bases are TGCGCCAGCGGACAAGACAGGTCGAGCACCGGGGAGCTGTTTTTT.

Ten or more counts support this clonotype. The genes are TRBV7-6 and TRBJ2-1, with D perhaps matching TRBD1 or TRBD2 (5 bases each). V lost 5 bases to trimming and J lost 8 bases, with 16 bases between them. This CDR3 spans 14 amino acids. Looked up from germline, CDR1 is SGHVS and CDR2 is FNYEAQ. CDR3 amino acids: CASSNRDDSHEQFF. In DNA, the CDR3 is TGTGCCAGCAGCAACCGGGACGATTCACATGAGCAGTTCTTC.

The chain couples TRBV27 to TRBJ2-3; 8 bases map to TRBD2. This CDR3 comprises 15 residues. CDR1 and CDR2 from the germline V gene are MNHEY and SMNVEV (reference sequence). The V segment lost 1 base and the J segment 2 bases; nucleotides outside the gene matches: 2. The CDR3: CASSLLGLATDTQYF. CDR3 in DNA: TGTGCCAGCAGTTTATTAGGACTAGCCACAGATACGCAGTATTTT.

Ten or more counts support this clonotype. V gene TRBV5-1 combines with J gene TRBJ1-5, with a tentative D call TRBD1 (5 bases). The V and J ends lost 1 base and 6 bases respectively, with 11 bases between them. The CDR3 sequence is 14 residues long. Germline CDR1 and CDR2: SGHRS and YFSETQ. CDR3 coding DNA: TGCGCCAGCAGCTTGCATGGGGCGGGTCAGCCCCAGCATTTT. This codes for CASSLHGAGQPQHF.

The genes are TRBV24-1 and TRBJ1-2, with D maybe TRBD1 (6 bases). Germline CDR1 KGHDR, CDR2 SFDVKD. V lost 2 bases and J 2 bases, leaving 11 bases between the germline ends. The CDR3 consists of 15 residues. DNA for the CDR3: TGTGCCACCAGTGATTCCAGGACAGTAAACTATGGCTACACCTTC. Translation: CATSDSRTVNYGYTF.

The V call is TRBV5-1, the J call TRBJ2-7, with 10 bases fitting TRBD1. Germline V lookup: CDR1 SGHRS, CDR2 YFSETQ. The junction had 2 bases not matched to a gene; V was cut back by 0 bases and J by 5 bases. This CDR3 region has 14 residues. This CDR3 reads CASSLGQGANEQYF. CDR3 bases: TGCGCCAGCAGCTTGGGACAGGGGGCGAACGAGCAGTACTTC. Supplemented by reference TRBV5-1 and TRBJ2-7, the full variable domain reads KAGVTQTPRYLIKTRGQQVTLSCSPISGHRSVSWYQQTPGQGLQFLFEYFSETQRNKGNFPGRFSGRQFSNSRSEMNVSTLELGDSALYLCASSLGQGANEQYFGPGTRLTVT.

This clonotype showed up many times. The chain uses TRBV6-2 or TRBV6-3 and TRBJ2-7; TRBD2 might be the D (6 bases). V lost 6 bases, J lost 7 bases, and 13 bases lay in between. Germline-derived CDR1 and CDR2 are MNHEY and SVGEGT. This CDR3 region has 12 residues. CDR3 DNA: TGTGCCAGCAGCAACCTGGCGGGGGAGCAGTACTTC. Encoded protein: CASSNLAGEQYF.

CDR3 residues: CASSSSSGTGWGTEAFF. The CDR3 coding sequence is TGTGCCAGCAGCTCTAGTTCGGGGACAGGATGGGGCACTGAAGCTTTCTTT. The chain recombines TRBV11-2 with TRBJ1-1; 8 bases fit TRBD1. Germline CDR1 reads SGHAT; CDR2 reads FQNNGV. With 4 bases clipped from V and 4 bases from J, the junction kept 14 bases outside the gene matches. The CDR3 loop spans 17 amino acids.

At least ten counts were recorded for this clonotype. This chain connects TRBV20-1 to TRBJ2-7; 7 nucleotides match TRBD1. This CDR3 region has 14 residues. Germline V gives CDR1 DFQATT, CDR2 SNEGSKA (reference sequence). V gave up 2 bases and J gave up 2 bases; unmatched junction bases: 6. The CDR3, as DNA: TGCAGTGCTAGACCCAAAGGACAGGCCTACGAGCAGTACGTC. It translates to CSARPKGQAYEQYV.

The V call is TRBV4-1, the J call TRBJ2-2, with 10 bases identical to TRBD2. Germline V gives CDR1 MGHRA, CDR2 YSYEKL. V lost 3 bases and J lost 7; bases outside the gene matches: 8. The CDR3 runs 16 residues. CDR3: CASSQKSGGEGGELFF. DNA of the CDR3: TGCGCCAGCAGCCAGAAAAGCGGGGGGGAAGGCGGGGAGCTGTTTTTT.

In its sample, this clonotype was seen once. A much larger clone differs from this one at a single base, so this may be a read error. CDR3 coding DNA: TGTGACACCAGTGATTTGGAGCCGGACAGGACAACGGGTAGCTATGGCTACACCTTC. Translated: CDTSDLEPDRTTGSYGYTF. This sequence joins TRBV24-1 and TRBJ1-2; 7 positions agree with TRBD1. Per germline, CDR1 KGHDR and CDR2 SFDVKD. The CDR3 contains 19 residues.

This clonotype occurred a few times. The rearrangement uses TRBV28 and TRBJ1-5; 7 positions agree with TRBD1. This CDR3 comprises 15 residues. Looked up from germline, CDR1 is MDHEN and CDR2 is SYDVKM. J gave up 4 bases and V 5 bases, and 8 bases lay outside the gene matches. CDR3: CASSPPTGFNQPQHF. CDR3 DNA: TGTGCCAGCAGTCCCCCGACAGGGTTTAATCAGCCCCAGCATTTT.

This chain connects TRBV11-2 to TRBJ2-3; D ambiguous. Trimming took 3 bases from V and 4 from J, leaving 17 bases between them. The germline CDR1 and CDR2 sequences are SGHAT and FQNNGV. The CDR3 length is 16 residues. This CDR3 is CASSFFPTFYPDTQYF. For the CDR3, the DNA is TGTGCCAGCAGCTTTTTCCCTACCTTCTACCCAGATACGCAGTATTTT.

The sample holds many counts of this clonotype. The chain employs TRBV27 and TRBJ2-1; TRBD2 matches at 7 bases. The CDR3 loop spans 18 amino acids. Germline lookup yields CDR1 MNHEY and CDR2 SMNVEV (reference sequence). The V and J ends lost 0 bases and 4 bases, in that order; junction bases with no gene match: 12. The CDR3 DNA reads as TGTGCCAGCAGTTTATCGGTGCCTAGCGGATATCTATACAATGAGCAGTTCTTC. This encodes CASSLSVPSGYLYNEQFF.

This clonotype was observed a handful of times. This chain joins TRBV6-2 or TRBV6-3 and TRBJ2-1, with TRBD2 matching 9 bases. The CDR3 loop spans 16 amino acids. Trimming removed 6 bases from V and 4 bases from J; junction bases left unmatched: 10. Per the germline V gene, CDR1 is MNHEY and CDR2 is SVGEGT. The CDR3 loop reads CASSSRSLAGYNEQFF. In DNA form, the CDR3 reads TGTGCCAGCAGCTCCCGAAGCCTAGCGGGGTACAATGAGCAGTTCTTC.

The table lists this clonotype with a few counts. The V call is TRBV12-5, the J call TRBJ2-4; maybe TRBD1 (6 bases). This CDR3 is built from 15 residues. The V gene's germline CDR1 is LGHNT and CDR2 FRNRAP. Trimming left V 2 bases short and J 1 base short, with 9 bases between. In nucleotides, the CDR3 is TGTGCTAGTGGTTTGACTGACAGGGCCAAAAACATTCAGTACTTC. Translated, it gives CASGLTDRAKNIQYF.